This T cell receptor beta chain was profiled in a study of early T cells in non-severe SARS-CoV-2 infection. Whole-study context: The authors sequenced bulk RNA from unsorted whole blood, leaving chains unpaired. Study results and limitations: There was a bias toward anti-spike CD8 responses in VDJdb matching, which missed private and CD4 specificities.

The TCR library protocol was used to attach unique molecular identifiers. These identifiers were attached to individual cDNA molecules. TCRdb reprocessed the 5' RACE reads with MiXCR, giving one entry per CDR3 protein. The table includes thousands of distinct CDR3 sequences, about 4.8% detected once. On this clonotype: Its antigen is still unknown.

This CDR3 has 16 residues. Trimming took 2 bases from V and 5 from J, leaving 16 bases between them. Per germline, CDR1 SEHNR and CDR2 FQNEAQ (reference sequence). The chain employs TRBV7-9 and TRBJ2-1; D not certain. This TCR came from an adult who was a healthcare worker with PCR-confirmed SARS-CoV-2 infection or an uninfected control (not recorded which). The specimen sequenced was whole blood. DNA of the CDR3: TGTGCCAGCAGCTTACCGAGCGCGCTCTTCAACAATGAGCAGTTCTTC. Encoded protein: CASSLPSALFNNEQFF.